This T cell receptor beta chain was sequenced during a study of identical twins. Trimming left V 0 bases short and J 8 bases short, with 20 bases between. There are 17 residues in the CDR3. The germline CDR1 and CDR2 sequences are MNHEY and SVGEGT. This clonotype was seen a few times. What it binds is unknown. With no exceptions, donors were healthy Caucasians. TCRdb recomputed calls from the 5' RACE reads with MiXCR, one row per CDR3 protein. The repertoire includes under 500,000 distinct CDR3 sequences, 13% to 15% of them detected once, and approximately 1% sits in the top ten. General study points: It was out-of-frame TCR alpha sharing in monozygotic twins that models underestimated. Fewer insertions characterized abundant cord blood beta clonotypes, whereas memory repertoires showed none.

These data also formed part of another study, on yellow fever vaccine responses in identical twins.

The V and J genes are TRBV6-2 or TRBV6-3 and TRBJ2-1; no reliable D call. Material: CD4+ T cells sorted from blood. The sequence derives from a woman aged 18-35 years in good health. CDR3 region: CASSYSSLFPYFHEQFF. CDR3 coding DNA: TGTGCCAGCAGTTACTCGAGTCTGTTCCCTTATTTCCATGAGCAGTTCTTC.